These T cell receptor beta chains were read from a single sample in a study of early T cells in non-severe SARS-CoV-2 infection. TCRdb called the 5' RACE reads again in MiXCR, with one record for every CDR3 protein. Of about 67,000 distinct CDR3 sequences in the sample, approximately 10% were seen once. Input material: whole blood. The origin of the receptors is an adult who was a healthcare worker with PCR-confirmed SARS-CoV-2 infection or an uninfected control (not recorded which). CDR3s include the opening cysteine and the closing phenylalanine or tryptophan. A D gene is named only where the DNA matches it firmly. Rows may omit the clone size; those that give it use once, few, many or a size class.

many TRBJ1-6 TRBV27 TRBD1 TGTGCCAGCAGTTTGGGGGACAGGAATTCACCCCTCCACTTT CASSLGDRNSPLHF
many TRBJ2-3 TRBV11-2 - TGTGCCAGCAGCTTCGAGACGGGGTCGGATACGCAGTATTTT CASSFETGSDTQYF
many TRBJ2-1 TRBV13 - TGTGCCAGCAGCTTAGTCGGGAACAATGAGCAGTTCTTC CASSLVGNNEQFF
many TRBJ1-1 TRBV7-9 - TGTGCCAGCAGCACAGGGAACACTGAAGCTTTCTTT CASSTGNTEAFF
many TRBJ1-4 TRBV6-5 - TGTGCCAGCAGTTACGGGGGACGGGAAAAACTGTTTTTT CASSYGGREKLFF
- TRBJ1-5 TRBV5-1 - TGCGCCAGCAGCTTGACAGGCTACAATCAGCCCCAGCATTTT CASSLTGYNQPQHF
- TRBJ2-6 TRBV10-2 TRBD1 TGCGCCAGCAGTGAGACGCCAACAGGGGTCGCTGGGGCCAACGTCCTGACTTTC CASSETPTGVAGANVLTF
many TRBJ2-3 TRBV7-8 - TGTGCCAGCAGCTTAGCTGGGCGGGACACAGATACGCAGTATTTT CASSLAGRDTDTQYF
- TRBJ2-3 TRBV11-2 - TGTGCCAGCAGTCGCCGGGGTTTGCCCTCCGATACGCAGTATTTT CASSRRGLPSDTQYF
- TRBJ2-5 TRBV7-3 - TGTGCCAGCAGCTTAGGCGGAAAGGGAGAGACCCAGTACTTC CASSLGGKGETQYF
few TRBJ2-5 TRBV12-3/TRBV12-4 - TGTGCCAGCAGTCCAGGACCGGGGACCGAGATTGAAGAGACCCAGTACTTC CASSPGPGTEIEETQYF
few TRBJ2-5 TRBV7-6 - TGTGCCAGCAGCTTAGGGGGGCAAAGTGAGACCCAGTACTTC CASSLGGQSETQYF
few TRBJ2-1 TRBV12-3/TRBV12-4 TRBD1 TGTGCCAGCAGTCCAGGGACAGGGGACAATGAGCAGTTCTTC CASSPGTGDNEQFF
few TRBJ2-2 TRBV2 - TGTGCCAGCAGTGGGGGGCCCAGGGGAACGAACACCGGGGAGCTGTTTTTT CASSGGPRGTNTGELFF
few TRBJ1-1 TRBV11-2 TRBD1 TGTGCCAGCAGCTTTTCGACAGGGGCGAACACTGAAGCTTTCTTT CASSFSTGANTEAFF
few TRBJ2-1 TRBV7-2 - TGTGCCAGCAGCTTAGCGTGGGGTGAGCAGTTCTTC CASSLAWGEQFF
- TRBJ1-6 TRBV7-3 TRBD1 TGTGCCAGCAGCTTGCAGGGGGGTTGGAATTCACCCCTCCACTTT CASSLQGGWNSPLHF
few TRBJ1-6 TRBV15 - TGTGCCACCAGCAGAGATAAGTTTGGTTCACCCCTCCACTTT CATSRDKFGSPLHF
- TRBJ2-5 TRBV12-3/TRBV12-4 TRBD1 TGTACCAGCAAACCCGGGACAGGGGGCCAAGAGACCCAGTACTTC CTSKPGTGGQETQYF
many TRBJ2-7 TRBV3-1 - TGTGCCAGCAGCTTCCTCTACGAGCAGTACTTC CASSFLYEQYF
- TRBJ2-1 TRBV4-2 TRBD2 TGTGCCAGCAGCCAAGAAGGGCTAGCGGAGAGCTCCTACAATGAGCAGTTCTTC CASSQEGLAESSYNEQFF
many TRBJ1-5 TRBV6-1 - TGTGCCAGCAGCAGGGGCCCCATGAATCAGCCCCAGCATTTT CASSRGPMNQPQHF
- TRBJ1-1 TRBV6-6 - TGTGCCAGCAGGGGGGACACTGAAGCTTTCTTT CASRGDTEAFF
few TRBJ2-3 TRBV18 - TGTGCCAGCGCCCACTCTCCAGATACGCAGTATTTT CASAHSPDTQYF
many TRBJ2-1 TRBV19 TRBD2 TGTGCCAGTAGTATAGTCGGGGCAGGGACTAGCCGGAATGAGCAGTTCTTC CASSIVGAGTSRNEQFF
many TRBJ2-4 TRBV10-2 - TGCGCCAGCAGTGAGACAGGAAGGAACATTCAGTACTTC CASSETGRNIQYF
- TRBJ2-5 TRBV10-3 TRBD1 TGTGCCATCAGTGAGCCCTCAGCTGCGGGCAGGGGGCTCACCCAGTACTTC CAISEPSAAGRGLTQYF
- TRBJ2-3 TRBV10-3 - TGTGCCATCAGTCGGGGTCTCACAGATACGCAGTATTTT CAISRGLTDTQYF